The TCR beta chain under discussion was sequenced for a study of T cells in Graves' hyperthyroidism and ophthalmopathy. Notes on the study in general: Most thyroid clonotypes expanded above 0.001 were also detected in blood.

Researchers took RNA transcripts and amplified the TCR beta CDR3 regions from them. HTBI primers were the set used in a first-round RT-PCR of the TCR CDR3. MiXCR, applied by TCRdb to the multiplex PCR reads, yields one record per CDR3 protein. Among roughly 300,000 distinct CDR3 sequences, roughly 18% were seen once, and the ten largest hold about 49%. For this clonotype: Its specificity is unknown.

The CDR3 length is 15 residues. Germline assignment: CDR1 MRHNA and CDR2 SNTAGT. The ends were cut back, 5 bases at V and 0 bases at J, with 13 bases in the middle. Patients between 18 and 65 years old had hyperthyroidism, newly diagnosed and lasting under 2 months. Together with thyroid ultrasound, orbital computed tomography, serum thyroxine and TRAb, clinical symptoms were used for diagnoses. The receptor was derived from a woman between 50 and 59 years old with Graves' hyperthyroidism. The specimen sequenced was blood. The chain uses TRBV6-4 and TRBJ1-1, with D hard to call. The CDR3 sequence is CASSYTRVLNTEAFF. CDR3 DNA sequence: TGTGCCAGCAGTTACACTCGGGTCTTGAACACTGAAGCTTTCTTT.